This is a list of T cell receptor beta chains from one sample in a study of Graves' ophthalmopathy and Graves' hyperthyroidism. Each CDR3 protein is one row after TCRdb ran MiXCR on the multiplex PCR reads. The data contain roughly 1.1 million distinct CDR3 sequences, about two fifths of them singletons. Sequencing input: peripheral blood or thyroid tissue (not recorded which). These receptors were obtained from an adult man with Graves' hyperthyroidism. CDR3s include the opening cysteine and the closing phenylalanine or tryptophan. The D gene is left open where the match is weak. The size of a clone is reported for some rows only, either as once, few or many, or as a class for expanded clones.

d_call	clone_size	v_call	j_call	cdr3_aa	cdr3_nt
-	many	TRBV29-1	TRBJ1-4	CSVSGIGLGKLFF	TGCAGCGTCAGCGGCATCGGACTTGGAAAACTGTTTTTT
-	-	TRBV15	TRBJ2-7	CASSLRTGFEQYF	TGTGCCAGCAGTCTCCGGACGGGGTTCGAGCAGTACTTC
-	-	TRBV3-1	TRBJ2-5	CASSQEGGAETQYF	TGTGCCAGCAGCCAAGAAGGGGGTGCAGAGACCCAGTACTTC
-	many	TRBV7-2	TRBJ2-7	CASSPPGYEQYF	TGTGCCAGTAGTCCCCCAGGGTACGAGCAGTACTTC
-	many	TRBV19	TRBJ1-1	CASSTPGRTEAFF	TGTGCCAGTAGCACTCCAGGGCGCACTGAAGCTTTCTTT
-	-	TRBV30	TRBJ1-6	CAWARPGAYSPLHF	TGTGCCTGGGCCCGGCCAGGGGCGTATTCACCCCTCCACTTT
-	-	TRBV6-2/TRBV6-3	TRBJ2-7	CASSLKGGLRAGEQYF	TGTGCCAGCAGCCTAAAGGGGGGTCTACGAGCAGGGGAGCAGTACTTC
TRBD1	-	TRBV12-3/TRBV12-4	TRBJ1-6	CASSPGQATPLHF	TGTGCCAGCAGTCCGGGACAGGCGACACCCCTCCACTTT
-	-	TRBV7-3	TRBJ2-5	CASSLTPSWETQYF	TGTGCCAGCAGCTTAACTCCTAGCTGGGAGACCCAGTACTTC
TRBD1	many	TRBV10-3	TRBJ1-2	CAISRQGDDGYTF	TGTGCCATCAGCCGACAGGGGGATGATGGCTACACCTTC
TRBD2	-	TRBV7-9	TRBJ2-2	CASSSRPGLADTGELFF	TGTGCCAGCAGCTCCAGGCCCGGACTAGCGGACACCGGGGAGCTGTTTTTT
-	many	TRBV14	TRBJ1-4	CASSLRQTGLREKLFF	TGTGCCAGCAGCCTTAGACAGACCGGATTGAGGGAAAAACTGTTTTTT
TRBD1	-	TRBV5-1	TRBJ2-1	CASSETGSVENEQFF	TGCGCCAGCAGCGAGACAGGGAGCGTAGAGAATGAGCAGTTCTTC
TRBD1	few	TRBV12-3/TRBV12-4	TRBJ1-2	CASRRDRGYGYTF	TGTGCCAGCCGTAGGGACAGGGGTTATGGCTACACCTTC
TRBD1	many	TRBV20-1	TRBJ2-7	CSARERTGGFNEQYF	TGCAGTGCTAGAGAGCGTACAGGGGGCTTCAACGAGCAGTACTTC
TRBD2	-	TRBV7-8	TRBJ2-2	CASSPDSSGRRELFF	TGCGCCAGCAGCCCGGACTCTAGCGGGAGGCGGGAGCTGTTTTTT
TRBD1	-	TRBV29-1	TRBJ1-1	CSLGGEAFF	TGCAGCTTAGGGGGCGAAGCTTTCTTT
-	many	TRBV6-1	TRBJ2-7	CASRERNYEQYF	TGTGCCAGCAGGGAGAGAAACTACGAGCAGTACTTC
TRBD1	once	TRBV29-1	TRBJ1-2	CSARTGGTGEENYGYTF	TGCAGCGCCCGGACAGGGGGCACCGGGGAGGAGAACTATGGCTACACCTTC
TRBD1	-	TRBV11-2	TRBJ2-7	CASSLVARTGRTEQYF	TGTGCCAGCAGCTTAGTGGCCCGGACAGGGAGGACCGAGCAGTACTTC
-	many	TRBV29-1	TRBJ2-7	CSVVFGVNEQYF	TGCAGCGTTGTCTTTGGGGTAAACGAGCAGTACTTC
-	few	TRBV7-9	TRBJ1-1	CASSLDEGESEAFF	TGTGCCAGCAGCTTAGACGAGGGGGAATCTGAAGCTTTCTTT
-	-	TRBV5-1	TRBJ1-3	CASSYREQNSGNTIYF	TGCGCCAGCAGCTATCGGGAGCAGAACTCTGGAAACACCATATATTTT
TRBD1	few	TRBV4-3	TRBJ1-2	CASSHWDGTANYGYTF	TGCGCCAGCAGCCACTGGGATGGGACAGCTAACTATGGCTACACCTTC
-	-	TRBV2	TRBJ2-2	CASRPQGELFF	TGTGCCAGCAGGCCACAGGGGGAGCTGTTTTTT
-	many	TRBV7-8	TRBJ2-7	CASSPRGDAGEQYF	TGTGCCAGCAGCCCCCGAGGGGATGCAGGCGAGCAGTACTTC
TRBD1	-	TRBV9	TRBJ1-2	CASSPRQGYYGYTF	TGTGCCAGCAGCCCGCGACAGGGGTACTATGGCTACACCTTC
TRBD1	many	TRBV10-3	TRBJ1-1	CAISDSQGRAFF	TGTGCCATCAGTGACTCACAGGGGCGAGCTTTCTTT
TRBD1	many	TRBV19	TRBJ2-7	CASRFEAGGSDEQYF	TGTGCCAGTAGGTTCGAAGCAGGGGGCTCCGACGAGCAGTACTTC
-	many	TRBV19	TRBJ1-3	CASRSLLAGNTIYF	TGTGCCAGTCGTTCTCTGCTCGCTGGAAACACCATATATTTT
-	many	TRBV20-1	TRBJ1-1	CSARGWGIGNTEAFF	TGCAGTGCTAGAGGTTGGGGGATTGGGAACACTGAAGCTTTCTTT
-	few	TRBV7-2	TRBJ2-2	CASSRQVNTGELFF	TGTGCCAGCTCTCGACAGGTGAACACCGGGGAGCTGTTTTTT
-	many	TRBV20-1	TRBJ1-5	CSAPRQGLRDQPQHF	TGCAGTGCGCCACGGCAGGGGTTGAGGGATCAGCCCCAGCATTTT
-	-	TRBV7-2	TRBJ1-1	CATGRTEAFF	TGTGCCACCGGTCGGACTGAAGCTTTCTTT
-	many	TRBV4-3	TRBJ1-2	CASSPAQGGGYTF	TGCGCCAGCAGCCCTGCCCAGGGTGGCGGCTACACCTTC
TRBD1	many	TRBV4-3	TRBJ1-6	CASSQLQGGYNSPLHF	TGCGCCAGCAGCCAACTTCAGGGGGGCTATAATTCACCCCTCCACTTT
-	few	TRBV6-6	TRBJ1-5	CASSYYRDQPQHF	TGTGCCAGCAGTTACTATCGGGATCAGCCCCAGCATTTT